This entry describes one TCR beta chain. This sample was included in a study of T cell changes during pregnancy in multiple sclerosis. This CDR3 is 17 amino acids long. V was cut by 3 bases and J by 5 bases, with 22 bases left in between. The V gene's germline CDR1 is KGHSH and CDR2 LQKENI. Assay: immunoSEQ multiplex PCR; the TCRdb copy retains only in-frame clones and omits some. Of about 83,000 clones listed, around 90% are singletons. The J gene is TRBJ1-2, the V gene TRBV18; weak D call: TRBD1 (6 bases). The sequence derives from a female donor in good health, serving as a control in a pregnancy study. Some clones in this sample may be carry-over from other donors' samples. The sequencing here drew on PBMCs, taken in the first trimester of pregnancy. The CDR3 nucleotides read TGTGCCAGCTCACCCGAAGGGGGGGCGCTGAGCCGGTATGGCTACACCTTC. It translates to CASSPEGGALSRYGYTF.